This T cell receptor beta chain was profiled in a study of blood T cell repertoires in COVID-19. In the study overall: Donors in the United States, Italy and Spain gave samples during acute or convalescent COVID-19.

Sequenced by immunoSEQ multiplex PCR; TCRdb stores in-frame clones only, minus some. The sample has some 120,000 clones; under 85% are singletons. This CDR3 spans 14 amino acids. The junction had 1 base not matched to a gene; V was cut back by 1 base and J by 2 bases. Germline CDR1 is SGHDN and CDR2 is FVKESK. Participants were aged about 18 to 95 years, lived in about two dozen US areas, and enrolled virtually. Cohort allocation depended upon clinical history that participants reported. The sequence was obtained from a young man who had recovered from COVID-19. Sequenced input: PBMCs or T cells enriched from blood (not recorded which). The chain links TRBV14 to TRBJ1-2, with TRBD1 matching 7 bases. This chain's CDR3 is CASSQAQGNYGYTF. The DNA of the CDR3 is TGTGCCAGCAGCCAAGCACAGGGGAACTATGGCTACACCTTC.